The 4 T cell receptor beta chains given below trace back to one sample, sequenced in a study of PD-1 blockade in mismatch repair-deficient tumors. This table comes from immunoSEQ multiplex PCR, and its TCRdb copy is limited to in-frame clones, with some not included. The sample shows 70,000 to 90,000 clones, roughly 80% of them seen only once. The input for sequencing was peripheral blood, taken 44 weeks after starting pembrolizumab. The source of these receptors is an adult with mismatch repair-deficient cancer.

The rearrangement links TRBV5-1 to TRBJ1-1; 8 bases match TRBD1. After removal of 4 bases from V and 0 bases from J, the junction contained 11 bases not matched to a gene. This CDR3 region has 17 residues. Germline CDR1 and CDR2: SGHRS and YFSETQ. The CDR3 loop reads CASSLLGQGSLNTEAFF. The CDR3 region has the DNA TGCGCCAGCAGCCTACTAGGACAGGGATCTTTGAACACTGAAGCTTTCTTT.

V is TRBV19 and J is TRBJ2-1; D may be TRBD1 (6 bases). The length of the CDR3 is 13 residues. The germline V gene encodes CDR1 LNHDA and CDR2 SQIVND (reference sequence). The V end lost 3 bases, the J end lost 4 bases, and 7 bases lay between the germline ends. DNA of the CDR3: TGTGCCAGTAGTATCGGACAGTACAATGAGCAGTTCTTC. Translation gives CASSIGQYNEQFF.

This sequence joins TRBV2 and TRBJ1-2, with a tentative D call TRBD1 (5 bases). Germline V gene sequence: CDR1 SNHLY, CDR2 FYNNEI. This CDR3 is 14 amino acids long. Written as DNA, the CDR3 is TGTGGGATAGCGGGCACAGTGGGGGACTATGGCTACACCTTC. It encodes CGIAGTVGDYGYTF.

V gene TRBV12-5 combines with J gene TRBJ1-3; D gene ambiguous. Germline assignment: CDR1 LGHNT and CDR2 FRNRAP. V was shortened by 0 bases and J by 11 bases, with 11 bases between the two germline ends. This CDR3 is built from 13 residues. CDR3 region: CASGLVTANAIYF. CDR3 nucleotides: TGTGCTAGTGGTTTGGTTACAGCCAATGCCATATATTTT.